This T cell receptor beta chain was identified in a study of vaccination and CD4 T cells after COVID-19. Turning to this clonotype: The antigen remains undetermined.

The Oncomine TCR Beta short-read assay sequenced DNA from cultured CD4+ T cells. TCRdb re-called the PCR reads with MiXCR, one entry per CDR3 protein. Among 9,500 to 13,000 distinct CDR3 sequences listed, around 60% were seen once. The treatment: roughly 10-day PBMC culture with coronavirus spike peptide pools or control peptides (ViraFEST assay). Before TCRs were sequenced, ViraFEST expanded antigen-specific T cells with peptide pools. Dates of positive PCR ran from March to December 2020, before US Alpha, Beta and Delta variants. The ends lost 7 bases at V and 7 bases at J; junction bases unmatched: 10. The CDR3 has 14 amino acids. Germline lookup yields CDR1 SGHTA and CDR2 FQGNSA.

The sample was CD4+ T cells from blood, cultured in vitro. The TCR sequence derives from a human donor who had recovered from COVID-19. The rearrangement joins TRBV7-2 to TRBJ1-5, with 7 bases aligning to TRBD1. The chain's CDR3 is CASTRQGGEQPQHF. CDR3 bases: TGTGCCAGCACCCGACAGGGAGGAGAGCAGCCCCAGCATTTT.